This TCR beta chain is drawn from a study of blood T cell repertoires in COVID-19. Study at large: The United States, Italy and Spain provided the acute and convalescent COVID-19 samples. Sources were T cells, B-cell-depleted T cells, or PBMCs; the material itself was cDNA or gDNA.

Germline V gene lookup returns CDR1 MDHEN and CDR2 SYDVKM. J was trimmed by 4 bases and V by 8 bases; bases with no gene match: 19. The CDR3 extends over 18 amino acids. In the study's own analysis: By means of reference gene primer amplification, nucleated cell counts were estimated. Some clones are missing from TCRdb's copy, which holds only in-frame ones; the method was immunoSEQ multiplex PCR. From that table come the V and J calls and clone size; the DNA was used to work out D and trimming. The table has some 150,000 clones, 85% to 90% seen once; the top ten hold about 15%. Sequenced: peripheral blood. V gene TRBV28 combines with J gene TRBJ2-5, with 10 bases that match TRBD1. The source is a woman aged 40 to 55 with acute or convalescent COVID-19. This chain's CDR3 is CASHTRLFRDRGLETQYF. DNA of the CDR3: TGTGCCAGCCACACTCGATTATTCCGGGACAGGGGTTTAGAGACCCAGTACTTC.